The clone carrying this T cell receptor (beta chain) has just a few counts. Profiled with immunoSEQ multiplex PCR; TCRdb holds only in-frame clones, not every one. The sample has 1 million to 1.3 million clones; approximately 80% are singletons. This entry comes from a study of shared clonotypes between healthy human individuals. About the study: Donors consisted of two women and a few men between 18 and 49.

Trimming took 5 bases from V and 4 from J, leaving 12 bases between them. CDR3 length: 13 residues. Germline V gene sequence: CDR1 SGHRS, CDR2 YFSETQ. The sequence was obtained from a man between 18 and 35 years old in good health. Some clones in this sample may be carry-over from other donors' samples. The sequencing sample was made of memory CD4+ T cells from PBMCs. The subset: CD45RA-negative fraction. This chain links TRBV5-1 with TRBJ1-2; a weak D match, TRBD1 (6 bases). CDR3 bases: TGCGCCAGCAGGAGAACAGGGCTCTATGGCTACACCTTC. Its translation: CASRRTGLYGYTF.